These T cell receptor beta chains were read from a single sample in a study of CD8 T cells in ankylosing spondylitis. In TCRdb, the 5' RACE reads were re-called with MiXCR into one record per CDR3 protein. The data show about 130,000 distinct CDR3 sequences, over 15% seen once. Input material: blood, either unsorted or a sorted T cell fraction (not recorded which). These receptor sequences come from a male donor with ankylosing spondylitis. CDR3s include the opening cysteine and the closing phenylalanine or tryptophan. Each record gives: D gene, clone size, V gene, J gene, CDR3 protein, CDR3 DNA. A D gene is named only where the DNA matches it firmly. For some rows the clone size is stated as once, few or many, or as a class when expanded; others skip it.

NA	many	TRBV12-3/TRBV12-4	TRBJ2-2	CASRSRPGELFF	TGTGCCAGCAGAAGTAGGCCCGGGGAGCTGTTTTTT
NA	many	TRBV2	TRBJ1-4	CASNPGRVDNEKLFF	TGTGCCAGCAACCCAGGGAGGGTTGATAATGAAAAACTGTTTTTT
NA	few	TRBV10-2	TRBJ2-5	CASSESGGNQETQYF	TGCGCCAGCAGTGAGTCGGGCGGGAACCAAGAGACCCAGTACTTC
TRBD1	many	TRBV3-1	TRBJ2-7	CASSQDGRGLYEQYF	TGTGCCAGCAGCCAAGATGGCAGGGGGCTCTACGAGCAGTACTTC
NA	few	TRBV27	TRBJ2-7	CASSLYPSLDEQYF	TGTGCCAGCAGTTTATATCCTAGTTTAGACGAGCAGTACTTC
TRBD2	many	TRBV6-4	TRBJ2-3	CASKGAPQTSGRADTQYF	TGTGCCAGCAAAGGAGCCCCTCAAACTAGCGGGAGGGCAGATACGCAGTATTTT
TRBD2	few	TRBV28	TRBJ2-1	CASSLSGTSYLFF	TGTGCCAGCAGTCTATCCGGGACTAGCTATCTGTTCTTC
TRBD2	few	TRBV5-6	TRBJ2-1	CASRTASGPLRNEQFF	TGTGCCAGCAGAACAGCTAGCGGTCCCCTGCGGAATGAGCAGTTCTTC
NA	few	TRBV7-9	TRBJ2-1	CASSLALEFHEQFF	TGTGCCAGCAGCTTAGCGCTGGAGTTTCATGAGCAGTTCTTC
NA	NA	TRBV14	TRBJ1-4	CASSHGRGNEKLFF	TGTGCCAGCAGCCACGGAAGGGGGAATGAAAAACTGTTTTTT
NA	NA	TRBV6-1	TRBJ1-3	CASSETAKPIGNTIYF	TGTGCCAGCAGTGAGACAGCAAAGCCTATCGGAAACACCATATATTTT
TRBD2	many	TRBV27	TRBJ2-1	CASRDSGSSYNEQFF	TGTGCCAGCAGGGATAGCGGGAGCTCCTACAATGAGCAGTTCTTC
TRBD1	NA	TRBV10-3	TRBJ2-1	CAVLSGTGLYNEQFF	TGTGCCGTCCTCTCCGGGACAGGACTTTACAATGAGCAGTTCTTC
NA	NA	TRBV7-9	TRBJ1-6	CAGRYDNSPLHF	TGTGCCGGGCGGTATGATAATTCACCCCTCCACTTT